The 14 T cell receptor beta chains reported below all come from one sample, sequenced in a study of T cell repertoires in cytomegalovirus infection. Their recognized antigens are unknown. TCRdb processed the reads anew with MiXCR; each CDR3 protein has one entry. The sample gives about 310,000 distinct CDR3 sequences, 20% to 30% of which show up once; 13% is in the top ten. The sample in question was cultured PBMCs, obtained from culture after CMV antigen stimulation. The receptor set was obtained from a human donor in good health (CMV status not recorded). Some clones in this sample may be carry-over from other donors' samples.

This clonotype was seen only a few times. This chain joins TRBV7-3 and TRBJ2-1; 11 bases fit TRBD2. The junction had 5 bases not matched to a gene; V was cut back by 8 bases and J by 5 bases. Germline CDR1 is SGHTA and CDR2 is FQGTGA. The CDR3 consists of 14 residues. This CDR3 reads CASRTSGSHNEQFF. CDR3 nucleotides: TGTGCCAGCCGAACTAGCGGGAGTCACAATGAGCAGTTCTTC.

The table lists this clonotype with many counts. This sequence joins TRBV12-5 and TRBJ2-1; tentative D call: TRBD2 (5 bases). Per the germline V gene, CDR1 is LGHNT and CDR2 is FRNRAP. The CDR3 loop spans 16 amino acids. V lost 1 base, J lost 3 bases, and 13 bases lay in between. CDR3 nucleotide sequence: TGTGCTAGTGGTTTGGCATGGGTTGGGAGCTACAATGAGCAGTTCTTC. This gives the protein CASGLAWVGSYNEQFF.

The gene calls are TRBV19 and TRBJ2-2; D is uncertain. The CDR3 is made up of 14 amino acids. CDR1 and CDR2 from the germline V gene are LNHDA and SQIVND (reference sequence). Trimming shortened V by 3 bases and J by 1 base, and 6 bases separated the two germline ends. The CDR3 nucleotides read TGTGCCAGTAGTATGTCCAGGAACACCGGGGAGCTGTTTTTT. This codes for CASSMSRNTGELFF.

This clonotype was picked up many times. The chain employs TRBV7-3 and TRBJ2-1, with TRBD2 identical over 10 bases. V lost 2 bases, J lost 7 bases, and 11 bases stayed unmatched. In germline, CDR1 is SGHTA, CDR2 FQGTGA. The CDR3 is made up of 17 amino acids. The CDR3 bases are TGTGCCAGCAGCTTATATCCCGGACTAGCGGAGACTAATGAGCAGTTCTTC. Translating gives CASSLYPGLAETNEQFF.

This clonotype was recorded at least ten times. V and J are TRBV7-8 and TRBJ1-1; no clear D. The V end was cut by 4 bases, the J end by 3 bases, with 18 bases between. This CDR3 spans 16 amino acids. CDR1 is SGHVS and CDR2 is FQNEAQ in the germline V gene. In nucleotides, the CDR3 is TGTGCCAGCAGCTCCTCCCCCCTCTTGGGGTACACTGAAGCTTTCTTT. This gives the protein CASSSSPLLGYTEAFF.

This clonotype has more than one count but fewer than ten. The chain joins TRBV19 to TRBJ2-7; the match to TRBD1 covers 8 bases. The CDR3 is made up of 15 amino acids. With V trimmed by 6 bases and J by 0 bases, 7 bases remained unmatched. Germline-derived CDR1 and CDR2 are LNHDA and SQIVND (reference sequence). CDR3 in amino acids: CASSLNGQGSYEQYV. Here the CDR3 DNA reads TGTGCCAGTAGCCTGAACGGACAGGGCTCCTACGAGCAGTACGTC.

This clonotype was recorded many times. The J gene is TRBJ1-6, the V gene TRBV7-8; TRBD1 matches 8 bases. Trimming cost V 6 bases and J 7 bases; bases outside gene matches: 8. The germline V gene has CDR1 SGHVS and CDR2 FQNEAQ. The CDR3 is 15 amino acids. CDR3 sequence (DNA): TGTGCCAGCAGGCGAGACAGGGGAAACAATTCACCCCTCCACTTT. Amino acids: CASRRDRGNNSPLHF.

Ten or more counts support this clonotype. V and J are TRBV7-2 and TRBJ2-1, with 9 nucleotides matching TRBD1. The germline gives CDR1 SGHTA, CDR2 FQGNSA. With 5 bases clipped from V and 6 bases from J, the junction kept 8 bases outside the gene matches. This CDR3 is built from 15 residues. DNA for the CDR3: TGTGCCAGCAGCCCACAGGGGGCGCGTGGCAATGAGCAGTTCTTC. Translated: CASSPQGARGNEQFF. The entire variable domain, with the rest obtained from reference TRBV7-2 and TRBJ2-1, is as follows: GAGVSQSPSNKVTEKGKDVELRCDPISGHTALYWYRQSLGQGLEFLIYFQGNSAPDKSGLPSDRFSAERTGGSVSTLTIQRTQQEDSAVYLCASSPQGARGNEQFFGPGTRLTVL.

The chain uses TRBV7-9 and TRBJ1-1; D call uncertain. Trimming took 2 bases from V and 8 from J, leaving 12 bases between them. Germline-derived CDR1 and CDR2 are SEHNR and FQNEAQ (reference sequence). The length of the CDR3 is 13 residues. The CDR3 spells CASSLIGQSEAFF. Written as DNA, the CDR3 is TGTGCCAGCAGCTTAATAGGTCAATCGGAAGCTTTCTTT.

The rearrangement uses TRBV19 and TRBJ2-3; the D gene is possibly TRBD2 (5 bases). The CDR3 consists of 15 residues. CDR1 and CDR2 (germline): LNHDA, SQIVND (reference sequence). V was clipped by 6 bases and J by 5 bases, with 18 bases between them. The CDR3 protein is CASSIGIRAGDTQYF. CDR3 DNA sequence: TGTGCCAGTAGCATCGGGATCCGGGCGGGAGATACGCAGTATTTT.

V usage is TRBV27 and J usage is TRBJ1-3; perhaps TRBD1 as D (5 bases). The CDR3 has 16 residues. Looked up from germline, CDR1 is MNHEY and CDR2 is SMNVEV (reference sequence). Trimming stripped 2 bases from V and 0 bases from J, with 11 bases between. CDR3 residues: CASSLRGRNSGNTIYF. CDR3 coding DNA: TGTGCCAGCAGTTTACGGGGACGTAACTCTGGAAACACCATATATTTT.

This chain connects TRBV11-2 to TRBJ1-1; D might be TRBD1 (6 bases). The CDR3 is 13 amino acids. Germline lookup yields CDR1 SGHAT and CDR2 FQNNGV. V lost 7 bases and J lost 10, with 19 bases in between. This CDR3 is CASTIRGSPGAFF. The CDR3 DNA reads as TGTGCCAGCACCATAAGGGGGTCCCCCGGAGCTTTCTTT. Complete variable domain (other parts from reference TRBV11-2 and TRBJ1-1): EAGVAQSPRYKIIEKRQSVAFWCNPISGHATLYWYQQILGQGPKLLIQFQNNGVVDDSQLPKDRFSAERLKGVDSTLKIQPAKLEDSAVYLCASTIRGSPGAFFGQGTRLTVV.

This chain links TRBV2 with TRBJ1-1; TRBD1 matches 7 bases. The CDR3 extends over 14 amino acids. CDR1 and CDR2 (germline): SNHLY, FYNNEI. With 7 bases clipped from V and 2 bases from J, the junction kept 7 bases outside the gene matches. CDR3 sequence: CASTPGTANTEAFF. The CDR3 bases are TGTGCCAGCACCCCCGGGACAGCAAACACTGAAGCTTTCTTT.

This chain joins TRBV11-2 and TRBJ2-2, with unresolved D. V was cut by 0 bases and J by 4 bases, with 9 bases left in between. This CDR3 is built from 15 residues. The V gene's germline CDR1 is SGHAT and CDR2 FQNNGV. The DNA of the CDR3 is TGTGCCAGCAGCTTAGAGGCCCTGGCCACCGGGGAGCTGTTTTTT. Protein sequence: CASSLEALATGELFF.